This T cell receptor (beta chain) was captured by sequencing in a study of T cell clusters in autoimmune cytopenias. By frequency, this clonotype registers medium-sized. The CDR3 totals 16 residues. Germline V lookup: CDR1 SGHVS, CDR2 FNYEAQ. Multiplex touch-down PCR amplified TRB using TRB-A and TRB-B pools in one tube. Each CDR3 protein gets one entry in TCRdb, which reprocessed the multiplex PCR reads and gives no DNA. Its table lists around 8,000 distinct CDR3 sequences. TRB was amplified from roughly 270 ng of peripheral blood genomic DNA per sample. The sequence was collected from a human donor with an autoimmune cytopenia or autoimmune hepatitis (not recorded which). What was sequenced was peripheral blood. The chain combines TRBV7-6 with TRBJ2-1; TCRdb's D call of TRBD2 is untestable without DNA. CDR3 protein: CASSLVSSGSYNEQFF.